This T cell receptor (beta chain) was recorded in a study of CD8 T cells in Susac syndrome. Reverse transcription of roughly 0.45 to 1 ug RNA was performed with random hexamers. One entry per CDR3 protein, called by TCRdb with MiXCR from the immunoSEQ multiplex PCR reads. The data show some 130,000 distinct CDR3 sequences, roughly 96% seen once. The TCR sequence derives from a human donor in good health. Material for sequencing was CD4+ T cells from PBMCs.

For the CDR3, the DNA is TGTGCCAGTAGTGACGGGGCTAACTACGAGCAGTACTTC. It yields the protein CASSDGANYEQYF. This chain uses TRBV19 with TRBJ2-7; D may match TRBD1 or TRBD2 (5 bases each). The CDR3 runs 13 residues. CDR1 LNHDA and CDR2 SQIVND come from the germline V gene (reference sequence). V shed 5 bases and J shed 3 bases, with 11 bases lying between them.